The 2 T cell receptor beta chains below come from one sample, sequenced in a study of T cells in Graves' hyperthyroidism and ophthalmopathy. RNA transcripts served as the template for amplifying TCR beta CDR3 regions. HTBI primers were the set used in a first-round RT-PCR of the TCR CDR3. TCRdb re-derived calls from the multiplex PCR reads in MiXCR, one entry per CDR3 protein. Of 800,000 or so distinct CDR3 sequences detected, roughly 37% appear once; the ten largest clones hold 7.5% to 9.5%. What was sequenced was blood. The receptors come from a man aged 18 to 30 with Graves' hyperthyroidism.

With respect to this clonotype: At one end the junction does not follow the germline gene, possibly because of a read error. The genes are TRBV5-1 and TRBJ2-7; 12 bases align to TRBD2. CDR1 and CDR2 (germline): SGHRS, YFSETQ. The CDR3 runs to 16 residues. The CDR3 loop is CASGRTSGVESYEQCF. The CDR3 nucleotides are TGCGCCAGCGGCCGGACTAGCGGGGTCGAATCCTACGAGCAGTGCTTC.

V usage is TRBV11-3 and J usage is TRBJ2-3; 10 bases fit TRBD2. The CDR3 sequence is 14 residues long. With 5 bases clipped from V and 5 bases from J, the junction kept 4 bases outside the gene matches. Germline lookup yields CDR1 SGHNT and CDR2 YENEEA. CDR3 sequence reads: CASSLRTSGDTQYF. The CDR3 DNA reads TGTGCCAGCAGCCTTCGGACTAGCGGAGATACGCAGTATTTT. The whole variable domain, remainder taken from reference TRBV11-3 and TRBJ2-3, is EAGVVQSPRYKIIEKKQPVAFWCNPISGHNTLYWYLQNLGQGPELLIRYENEEAVDDSQLPKDRFSAERLKGVDSTLKIQPAELGDSAVYLCASSLRTSGDTQYFGPGTRLTVL.